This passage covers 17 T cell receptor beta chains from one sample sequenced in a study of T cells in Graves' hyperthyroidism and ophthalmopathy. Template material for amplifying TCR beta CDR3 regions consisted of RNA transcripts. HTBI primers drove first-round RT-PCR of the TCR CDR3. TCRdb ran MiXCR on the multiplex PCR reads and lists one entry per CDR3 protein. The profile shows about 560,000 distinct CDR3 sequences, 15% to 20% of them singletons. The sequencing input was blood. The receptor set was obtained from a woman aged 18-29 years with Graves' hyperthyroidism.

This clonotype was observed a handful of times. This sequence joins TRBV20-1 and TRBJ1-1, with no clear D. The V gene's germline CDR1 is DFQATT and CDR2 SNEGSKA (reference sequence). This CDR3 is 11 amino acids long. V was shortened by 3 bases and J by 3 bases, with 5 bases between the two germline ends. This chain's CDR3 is CSASKHTEAFF. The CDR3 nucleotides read TGCAGTGCTAGTAAACACACTGAAGCTTTCTTT.

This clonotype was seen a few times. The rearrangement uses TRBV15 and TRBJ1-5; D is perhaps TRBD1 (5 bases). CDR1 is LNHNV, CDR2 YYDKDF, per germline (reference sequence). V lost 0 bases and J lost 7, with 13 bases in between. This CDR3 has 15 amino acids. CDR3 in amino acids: CATSRDVGVRQPQHF. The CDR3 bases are TGTGCCACCAGCAGAGATGTAGGGGTCCGGCAGCCCCAGCATTTT.

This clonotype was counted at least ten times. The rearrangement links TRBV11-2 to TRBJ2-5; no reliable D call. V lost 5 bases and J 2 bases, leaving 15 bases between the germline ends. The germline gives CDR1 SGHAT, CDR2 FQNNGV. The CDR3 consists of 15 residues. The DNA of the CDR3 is TGTGCCAGCAGCCCAATGATCGGGCTACAAGAGACCCAGTACTTC. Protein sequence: CASSPMIGLQETQYF.

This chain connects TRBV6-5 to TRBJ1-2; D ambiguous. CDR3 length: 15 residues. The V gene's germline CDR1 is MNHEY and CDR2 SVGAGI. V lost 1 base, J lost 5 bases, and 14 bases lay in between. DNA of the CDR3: TGTGCCAGCAGTTACTTCGGACGGTCTGGGTATGGCTACACCTTC. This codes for CASSYFGRSGYGYTF.

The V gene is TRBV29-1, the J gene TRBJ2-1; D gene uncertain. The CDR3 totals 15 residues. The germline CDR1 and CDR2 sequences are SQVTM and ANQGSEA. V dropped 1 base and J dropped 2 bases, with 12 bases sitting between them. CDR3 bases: TGCAGCGTTGAAGGGCGTAGCCCCCCCTACAATGAGCAGTTCTTC. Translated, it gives CSVEGRSPPYNEQFF.

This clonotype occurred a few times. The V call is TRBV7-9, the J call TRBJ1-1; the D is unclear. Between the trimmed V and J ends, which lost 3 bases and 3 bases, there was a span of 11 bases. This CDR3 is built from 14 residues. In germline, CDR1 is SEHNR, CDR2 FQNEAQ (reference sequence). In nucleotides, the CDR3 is TGTGCCAGCAGCTTGAGCAGATTTGACACTGAAGCTTTCTTT. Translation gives CASSLSRFDTEAFF. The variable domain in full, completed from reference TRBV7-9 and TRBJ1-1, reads DTGVSQNPRHKITKRGQNVTFRCDPISEHNRLYWYRQTLGQGPEFLTYFQNEAQLEKSRLLSDRFSAERPKGSFSTLEIQRTEQGDSAMYLCASSLSRFDTEAFFGQGTRLTVV.

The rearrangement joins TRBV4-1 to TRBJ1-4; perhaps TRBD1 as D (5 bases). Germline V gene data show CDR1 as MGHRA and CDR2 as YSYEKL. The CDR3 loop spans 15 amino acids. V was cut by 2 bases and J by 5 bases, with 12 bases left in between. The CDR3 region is CASSQPTRVNEKLFF. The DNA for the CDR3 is TGCGCCAGCAGCCAACCGACCAGGGTAAATGAAAAACTGTTTTTT.

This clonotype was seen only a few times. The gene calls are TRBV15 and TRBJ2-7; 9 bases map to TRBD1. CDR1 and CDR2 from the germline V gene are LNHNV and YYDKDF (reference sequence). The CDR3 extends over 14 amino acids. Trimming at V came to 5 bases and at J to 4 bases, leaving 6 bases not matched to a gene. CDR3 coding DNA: TGTGCCACCAGCCCCGGGACAGGGCAATACGAGCAGTACTTC. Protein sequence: CATSPGTGQYEQYF. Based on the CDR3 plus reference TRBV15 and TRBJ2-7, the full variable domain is DAMVIQNPRYQVTQFGKPVTLSCSQTLNHNVMYWYQQKSSQAPKLLFHYYDKDFNNEADTPDNFQSRRPNTSFCFLDIRSPGLGDTAMYLCATSPGTGQYEQYFGPGTRLTVT.

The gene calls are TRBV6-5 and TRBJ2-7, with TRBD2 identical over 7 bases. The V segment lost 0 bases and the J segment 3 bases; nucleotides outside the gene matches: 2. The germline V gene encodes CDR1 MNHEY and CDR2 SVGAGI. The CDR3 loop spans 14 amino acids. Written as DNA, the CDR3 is TGTGCCAGCAGTTACTCCGGGGGGTTCTACGAGCAGTACTTC. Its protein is CASSYSGGFYEQYF.

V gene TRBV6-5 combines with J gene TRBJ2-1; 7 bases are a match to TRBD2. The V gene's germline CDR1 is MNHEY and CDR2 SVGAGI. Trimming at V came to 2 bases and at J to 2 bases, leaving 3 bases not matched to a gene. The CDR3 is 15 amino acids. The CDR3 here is CASSYQGLTYNEQFF. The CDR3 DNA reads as TGTGCCAGCAGTTACCAGGGACTAACCTACAATGAGCAGTTCTTC.

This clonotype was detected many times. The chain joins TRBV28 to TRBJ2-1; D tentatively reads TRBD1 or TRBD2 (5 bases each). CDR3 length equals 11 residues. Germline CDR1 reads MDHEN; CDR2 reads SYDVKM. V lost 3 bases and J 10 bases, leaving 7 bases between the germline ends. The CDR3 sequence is CASSFWGEQFF. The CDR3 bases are TGTGCCAGCAGTTTCTGGGGGGAGCAGTTCTTC.

The CDR3 is CASGPGETYNEQFF. The CDR3 DNA reads TGTGCCAGCGGGCCCGGGGAAACCTACAATGAGCAGTTCTTC. J is TRBJ2-1 and V is TRBV14, with TRBD2 as a possible D gene (5 bases). This CDR3 comprises 14 residues. V lost 8 bases to trimming and J lost 2 bases, with 13 bases between them. CDR1 is SGHDN, CDR2 FVKESK, per germline.

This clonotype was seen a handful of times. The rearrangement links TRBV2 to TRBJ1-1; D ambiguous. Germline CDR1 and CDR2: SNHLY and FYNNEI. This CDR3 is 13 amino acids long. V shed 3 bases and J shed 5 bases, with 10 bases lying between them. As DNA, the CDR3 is TGTGCCAGCAGTGATGGTCCGGGGACTGAAGCTTTCTTT. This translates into CASSDGPGTEAFF.

The CDR3 DNA reads TGCAGTGCTAGAGATCCGTGGCAGGGGGCGGTAAAACTGTTTTTT. Translation: CSARDPWQGAVKLFF. The chain employs TRBV20-1 and TRBJ1-4; 8 nucleotides align to TRBD1. Germline loops: CDR1 DFQATT, CDR2 SNEGSKA (reference sequence). The CDR3 is 15 amino acids. Trimming took 0 bases from V and 10 from J; bases not matched to a gene: 10.

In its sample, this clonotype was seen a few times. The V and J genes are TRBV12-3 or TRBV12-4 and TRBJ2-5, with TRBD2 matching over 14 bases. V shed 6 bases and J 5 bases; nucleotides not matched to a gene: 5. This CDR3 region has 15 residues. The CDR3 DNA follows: TGTGCCAGCAGCCGACTAGCGGGGGGGTGGGAGACCCAGTACTTC. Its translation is CASSRLAGGWETQYF.

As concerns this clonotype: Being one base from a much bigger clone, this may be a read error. The CDR3 region has the DNA TGCGCCAGCAGCTCCCGGACAGAGGGTGAGCAGTTCTTC. This encodes CASSSRTEGEQFF. The chain carries TRBV5-1 and TRBJ2-1; possible D gene TRBD1, 6 bases. V was pared by 3 bases and J by 9 bases, with 13 bases between. The CDR3 length is 13 residues. Germline V gene sequence: CDR1 SGHRS, CDR2 YFSETQ.

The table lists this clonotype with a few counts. As DNA, the CDR3 is TGTGCCAGCTCAGCGCCGGGGGGGAATAATTCACCCCTCCACTTT. Amino acids: CASSAPGGNNSPLHF. The chain recombines TRBV18 with TRBJ1-6; TRBD1 is a possible D gene (5 bases). Germline CDR1 KGHSH, CDR2 LQKENI. The CDR3 contains 15 residues. The V end was cut by 5 bases, the J end by 5 bases, with 13 bases between. The full variable domain, in which reference TRBV18 and TRBJ1-6 provide the parts outside the CDR3, is NAGVMQNPRHLVRRRGQEARLRCSPMKGHSHVYWYRQLPEEGLKFMVYLQKENIIDESGMPKERFSAEFPKEGPSILRIQQVVRGDSAAYFCASSAPGGNNSPLHFGNGTRLTVT.